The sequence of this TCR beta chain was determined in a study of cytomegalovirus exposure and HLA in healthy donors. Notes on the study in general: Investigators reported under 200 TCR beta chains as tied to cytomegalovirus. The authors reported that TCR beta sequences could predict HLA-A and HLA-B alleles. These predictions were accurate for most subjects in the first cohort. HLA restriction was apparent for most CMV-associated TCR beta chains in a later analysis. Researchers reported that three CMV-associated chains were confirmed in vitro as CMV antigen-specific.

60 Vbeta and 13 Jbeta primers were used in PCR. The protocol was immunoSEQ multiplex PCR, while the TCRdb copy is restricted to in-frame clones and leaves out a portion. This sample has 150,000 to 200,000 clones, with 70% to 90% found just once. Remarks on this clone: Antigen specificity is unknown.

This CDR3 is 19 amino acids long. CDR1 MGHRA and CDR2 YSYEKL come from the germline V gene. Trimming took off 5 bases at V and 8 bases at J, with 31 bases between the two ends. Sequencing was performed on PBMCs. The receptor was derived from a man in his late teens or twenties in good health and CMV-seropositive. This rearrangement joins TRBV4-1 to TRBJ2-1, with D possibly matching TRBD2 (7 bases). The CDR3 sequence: CASSSEPRTRGGSRDEQFF. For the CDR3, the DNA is TGCGCCAGCAGCTCCGAACCACGGACTAGAGGGGGTAGTAGGGATGAGCAGTTCTTC.